Listed here is a single T cell receptor (beta chain). The antigen remains unidentified. Together with a sample-barcoded 5' primer, a J-beta primer mix was included in a second PCR lasting roughly 6 to 12 cycles. Each cDNA molecule was tagged by a template-switch adaptor that had 12 random nucleotides. TCRdb re-derived calls from the 5' RACE reads in MiXCR, one entry per CDR3 protein. The sample holds over 1,200,000 distinct CDR3 sequences, roughly 64% seen once. CDR1 MDHEN and CDR2 SYDVKM come from the germline V gene. J was trimmed by 4 bases and V by 7 bases; bases with no gene match: 12. CDR3 size: 15 residues. The sample comes from a study of blood T cells in healthy people across ages. Overall study context: Per every two T cells, about one barcoded beta molecule was captured by template switching. Study results and caveats: Per million T cells, TCR beta diversity dropped about linearly as age rose.

Sequenced sample: blood. J is TRBJ1-1 and V is TRBV28; TRBD1 matches at 7 bases. The origin of this receptor is a man between 18 and 35 years old in good health. CDR3 sequence reads: CASTPIDRVFTEAFF. CDR3 bases: TGTGCCAGCACCCCCATTGACAGGGTCTTCACTGAAGCTTTCTTT. Based on the CDR3 plus reference TRBV28 and TRBJ1-1, the full variable domain is DVKVTQSSRYLVKRTGEKVFLECVQDMDHENMFWYRQDPGLGLRLIYFSYDVKMKEKGDIPEGYSVSREKKERFSLILESASTNQTSMYLCASTPIDRVFTEAFFGQGTRLTVV.